The subject of this entry is one TCR beta chain. Its antigen remains unidentified. Base qualities are not at hand, and no much larger clone is one base apart. This sample was taken from a study of control samples from healthy donors and cancer patients (dated by TCRdb to the early 2020s). The library was generated by the immunoSEQ multiplex PCR assay. This is the immuneACCESS table as TCRdb keeps it, with only in-frame sequences that have V and J called. A part of the clones is gone; compared with another copy, unresolved V genes explain less than half, and the rest is unexplained. This sample holds about 150,000 clones; 90% to 95% were observed only once. The ten biggest clones cover about 5.6% of the sample. Sequences GTSNPN (CDR1) and SVGIG (CDR2) are obtained from the germline V gene (reference sequence). Relative to germline, V is 0 bases shorter and J is 7 bases shorter, with 12 bases between their ends. Counted from cysteine to phenylalanine, this CDR3 has 13 amino acids. The sequence is cut down to CDR3 DNA, 39 bases in frame from base 1.

Sequenced: blood. This chain joins TRBV30 to TRBJ2-5; TRBD1 is perhaps the D gene, given 6 matching bases. The receptor comes from a man aged 40-49 years in good health. The CDR3 is CAWSVTGLGTQYF. The bases are TGTGCCTGGAGTGTGACAGGTTTGGGGACCCAGTACTTC.